A selection of T cell receptor beta chains follows, all from one sample in a study of Graves' ophthalmopathy and Graves' hyperthyroidism. TCRdb reprocessed the multiplex PCR reads via MiXCR and lists one record per CDR3 protein. The sample holds some 200,000 distinct CDR3 sequences, approximately 29% seen once. Sequencing was done on a sample of peripheral blood. These receptors all stem from a man aged 45 to 65 with Graves' ophthalmopathy. CDR3s include the opening cysteine and the closing phenylalanine or tryptophan. A D gene is named only where the DNA matches it firmly. Only some rows state a clone size, as once, few, many or a class for expanded clones.

CDR3	DNA	D	J	V	size
CASSRGDTTTSYEQYF	TGTGCCAGCAGCCGCGGGGACACGACTACCTCCTACGAGCAGTACTTC	NA	TRBJ2-7	TRBV28	few
CASSYLGALHGAGYTF	TGTGCCAGCAGTTATCTGGGGGCGCTTCACGGAGCTGGCTACACCTTC	NA	TRBJ1-2	TRBV6-5	few
CASSIAMTGRAYEQYF	TGTGCCAGCAGTATAGCGATGACAGGGAGGGCCTACGAGCAGTACTTC	NA	TRBJ2-7	TRBV12-3/TRBV12-4	many
CASSHPGQGYEQYF	TGTGCCAGCAGTCATCCGGGACAGGGCTACGAGCAGTACTTC	TRBD1	TRBJ2-7	TRBV12-3/TRBV12-4	NA
CAWSPLSPFTEAFF	TGTGCCTGGAGTCCCCTCTCCCCATTCACTGAAGCTTTCTTT	NA	TRBJ1-1	TRBV30	NA
CASSRPTGENSPLHF	TGTGCCAGCAGCCGCCCGACGGGGGAAAATTCACCCCTCCACTTT	NA	TRBJ1-6	TRBV3-1	many
CASSGVGGGGSYEQYF	TGTGCCAGCAGCGGGGTGGGCGGGGGCGGATCCTACGAGCAGTACTTC	NA	TRBJ2-7	TRBV11-2	many
CASSRPGSPLHF	TGTGCCAGCAGCCGTCCGGGATCACCCCTCCACTTT	NA	TRBJ1-6	TRBV12-3/TRBV12-4	many
CASSIQGLTMNTEAFF	TGTGCCAGTAGTATACAGGGACTCACGATGAACACTGAAGCTTTCTTT	NA	TRBJ1-1	TRBV19	NA
CASSSSRIMFGNTIYF	TGTGCCAGCAGCTCATCCAGGATTATGTTTGGAAACACCATATATTTT	NA	TRBJ1-3	TRBV11-2	many
CASSYSARPTGELFF	TGTGCCAGCAGTTACTCTGCAAGGCCCACCGGGGAGCTGTTTTTT	NA	TRBJ2-2	TRBV6-2/TRBV6-3	many
CASSVDRVSTEAFF	TGTGCCAGCAGTGTGGACAGGGTGAGCACTGAAGCTTTCTTT	TRBD1	TRBJ1-1	TRBV28	NA
CASTRGGAQETQYF	TGTGCCAGCACTCGAGGAGGGGCGCAAGAGACCCAGTACTTC	NA	TRBJ2-5	TRBV6-5	many
CASRGGGTSSTGELFF	TGTGCCAGCAGAGGGGGGGGGACTAGCTCTACCGGGGAGCTGTTTTTT	TRBD2	TRBJ2-2	TRBV12-3/TRBV12-4	many
CASSFLRLADNTGELFF	TGTGCCAGCAGCTTCCTTAGACTAGCGGACAACACCGGGGAGCTGTTTTTT	TRBD2	TRBJ2-2	TRBV7-2	many
CATSSQGEETQYF	TGTGCCACCAGCTCCCAGGGAGAGGAGACCCAGTACTTC	NA	TRBJ2-5	TRBV15	NA
CASSYGQLYGYTF	TGTGCCAGCAGCTACGGACAGCTCTATGGCTACACCTTC	NA	TRBJ1-2	TRBV6-5	once
CASSYRPMNTEAFF	TGTGCCAGCAGTTATCGTCCGATGAACACTGAAGCTTTCTTT	NA	TRBJ1-1	TRBV6-5	NA
CASSRTPGTGGNSIYF	TGTGCCAGCAGCCGTACCCCCGGGACGGGTGGAAACTCCATATATTTT	NA	TRBJ1-3	TRBV11-2	many
CASSYRGRQYF	TGTGCCAGCAGTTACAGGGGTCGGCAGTACTTC	TRBD1	TRBJ2-7	TRBV28	NA
CASTRGGGVVQETQYF	TGTGCCAGCACACGCGGGGGGGGAGTGGTGCAAGAGACCCAGTACTTC	TRBD2	TRBJ2-5	TRBV6-5	many
CASSVDLGGYEQYF	TGCGCCAGCAGCGTGGACCTAGGGGGATACGAGCAGTACTTC	NA	TRBJ2-7	TRBV5-1	many
CASSSTHRDREETQYF	TGTGCCAGCAGCTCAACCCACCGGGACAGGGAGGAGACCCAGTACTTC	TRBD1	TRBJ2-5	TRBV12-3/TRBV12-4	once
CASSPSRDIYGYTF	TGTGCCAGCAGCCCGTCCCGGGACATCTATGGCTACACCTTC	NA	TRBJ1-2	TRBV4-2	many
CASSGPGRMNTEAFF	TGTGCCAGCAGTGGTCCCGGACGGATGAACACTGAAGCTTTCTTT	NA	TRBJ1-1	TRBV6-1	many
CASETAGVNEQYF	TGTGCCAGCGAGACAGCGGGAGTTAACGAGCAGTACTTC	TRBD2	TRBJ2-7	TRBV6-1	many
CAWADQLAKNIQYF	TGTGCCTGGGCGGACCAGCTAGCCAAAAACATTCAGTACTTC	NA	TRBJ2-4	TRBV30	NA
CASSQQGREGEAFF	TGTGCCAGCAGTCAACAGGGGCGGGAAGGTGAAGCTTTCTTT	TRBD1	TRBJ1-1	TRBV6-1	NA
CASSTSGSYTGELFF	TGTGCCAGTTCGACTAGCGGGAGCTACACCGGGGAGCTGTTTTTT	TRBD2	TRBJ2-2	TRBV6-5	many
CASSLRGMGETQYF	TGTGCCAGCAGCTTACGGGGGATGGGAGAGACCCAGTACTTC	NA	TRBJ2-5	TRBV11-2	NA
CAWSHHGVPGYTF	TGTGCCTGGAGTCACCATGGAGTCCCCGGCTACACCTTC	NA	TRBJ1-2	TRBV30	once
CSASRTGDGYGYTF	TGCAGTGCTAGCAGGACAGGGGACGGGTATGGCTACACCTTC	TRBD1	TRBJ1-2	TRBV20-1	many
CASSLEGRGGELFF	TGTGCCAGCAGCTTAGAGGGTCGAGGCGGGGAGCTGTTTTTT	NA	TRBJ2-2	TRBV11-2	many
CASSLRSTGTGEQYF	TGTGCCAGCAGTCTCCGGTCGACAGGGACGGGTGAGCAGTACTTC	TRBD1	TRBJ2-7	TRBV2	many
CASGDRESGYTF	TGCGCCAGCGGAGACAGGGAAAGTGGCTACACCTTC	TRBD1	TRBJ1-2	TRBV5-1	many
CSARDKRQGDYGYTF	TGCAGTGCTAGAGATAAGAGACAGGGTGACTATGGCTACACCTTC	TRBD1	TRBJ1-2	TRBV20-1	many
CASSRETNQPQHF	TGTGCCAGCAGCCGAGAAACCAATCAGCCCCAGCATTTT	NA	TRBJ1-5	TRBV6-2/TRBV6-3	many
CSVEPGPGELFF	TGCAGCGTTGAACCGGGGCCCGGGGAGCTGTTTTTT	NA	TRBJ2-2	TRBV29-1	many
CASSYMKNEAFF	TGTGCCAGCAGTTACATGAAGAACGAAGCTTTCTTT	NA	TRBJ1-1	TRBV6-2/TRBV6-3	NA
CASSEGLGGEQYF	TGTGCCAGCAGTGAGGGACTAGGAGGCGAGCAGTACTTC	TRBD2	TRBJ2-7	TRBV6-1	many
CASSLGRRASLAGHQETQYF	TGCGCCAGCAGCCTTGGCCGTAGAGCTTCACTAGCGGGGCATCAAGAGACCCAGTACTTC	TRBD2	TRBJ2-5	TRBV5-1	once
CASSPLTGTKNIQYF	TGTGCCAGCAGCCCCCTTACAGGGACCAAAAACATTCAGTACTTC	NA	TRBJ2-4	TRBV12-3/TRBV12-4	many
CSVVWSNRYEQYF	TGCAGCGTTGTTTGGTCTAACCGCTACGAGCAGTACTTC	NA	TRBJ2-7	TRBV29-1	many
CASSQFMTLAGEETQYF	TGTGCCAGCAGCCAATTTATGACACTAGCGGGAGAAGAGACCCAGTACTTC	TRBD2	TRBJ2-5	TRBV6-2/TRBV6-3	NA
CASSLLGGPNTGELFF	TGTGCCAGCAGTTTATTGGGCGGGCCGAACACCGGGGAGCTGTTTTTT	NA	TRBJ2-2	TRBV28	NA
CASSTREMNTEAFF	TGTGCCAGCAGCACCAGGGAGATGAACACTGAAGCTTTCTTT	NA	TRBJ1-1	TRBV12-3/TRBV12-4	NA
CASSGTGGTVEQYF	TGTGCCAGCAGTGGGACAGGGGGAACGGTCGAGCAGTACTTC	TRBD1	TRBJ2-7	TRBV6-1	few
CASSEGDVRQPQHF	TGTGCCAGCAGTGAAGGGGACGTGAGACAGCCCCAGCATTTT	NA	TRBJ1-5	TRBV2	NA
CASSIPGETQYF	TGTGCCAGTAGTATACCCGGGGAGACCCAGTACTTC	NA	TRBJ2-5	TRBV19	many
CASSGEGAGGVDEQYF	TGTGCCAGCAGTGGTGAAGGAGCGGGGGGAGTAGACGAGCAGTACTTC	TRBD2	TRBJ2-7	TRBV2	NA
CASSFAGRAEAFF	TGTGCCAGCAGTTTTGCTGGTAGGGCTGAAGCTTTCTTT	NA	TRBJ1-1	TRBV12-3/TRBV12-4	NA
CASSIGSAGETQYF	TGTGCCAGCAGTATCGGCTCGGCGGGGGAGACCCAGTACTTC	NA	TRBJ2-5	TRBV12-3/TRBV12-4	NA
CASRTSGEVYEQYF	TGTGCCAGCAGGACTAGCGGGGAGGTTTACGAGCAGTACTTC	TRBD2	TRBJ2-7	TRBV6-1	few
CASSPGTENQPQHF	TGCGCCAGCAGCCCCGGGACAGAAAATCAGCCCCAGCATTTT	TRBD1	TRBJ1-5	TRBV4-1	many
CASGDTLSGRWDEQYF	TGTGCCAGCGGAGACACCCTTAGCGGGAGATGGGACGAGCAGTACTTC	TRBD2	TRBJ2-7	TRBV2	many